This T cell receptor (beta chain) comes out of a study of blood T cell repertoires in COVID-19. The germline CDR1 and CDR2 sequences are SGHAT and FQDESV (reference sequence). CDR3 size: 12 residues. V was shortened by 5 bases and J by 4 bases, with 9 bases between the two germline ends. Produced via immunoSEQ multiplex PCR; TCRdb's table is partial and in-frame only. The data show 60,000 or so clones, roughly 90% seen once. Sequencing was carried out using peripheral blood. The chain links TRBV11-1 to TRBJ2-7; D gene ambiguous. The TCR sequence derives from a man in his sixties with active COVID-19. The chain's CDR3 is CASSPAGYEQYF. CDR3 DNA sequence: TGTGCCAGCAGCCCTGCCGGGTACGAGCAGTACTTC.